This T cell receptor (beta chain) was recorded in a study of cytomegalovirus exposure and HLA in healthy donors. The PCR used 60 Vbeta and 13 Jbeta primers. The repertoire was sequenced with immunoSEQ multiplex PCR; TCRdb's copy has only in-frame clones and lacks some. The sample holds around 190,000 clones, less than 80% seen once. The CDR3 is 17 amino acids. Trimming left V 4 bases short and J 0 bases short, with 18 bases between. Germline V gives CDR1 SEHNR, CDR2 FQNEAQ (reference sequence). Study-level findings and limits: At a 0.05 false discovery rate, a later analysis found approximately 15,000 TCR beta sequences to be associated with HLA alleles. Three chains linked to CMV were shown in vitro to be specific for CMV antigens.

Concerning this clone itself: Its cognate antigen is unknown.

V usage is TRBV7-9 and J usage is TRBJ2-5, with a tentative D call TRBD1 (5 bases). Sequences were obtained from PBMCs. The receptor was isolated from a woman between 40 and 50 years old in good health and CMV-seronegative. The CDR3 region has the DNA TGTGCCAGCAGCTACAACGACGTGAGACAGCACCAAGAGACCCAGTACTTC. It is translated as CASSYNDVRQHQETQYF.